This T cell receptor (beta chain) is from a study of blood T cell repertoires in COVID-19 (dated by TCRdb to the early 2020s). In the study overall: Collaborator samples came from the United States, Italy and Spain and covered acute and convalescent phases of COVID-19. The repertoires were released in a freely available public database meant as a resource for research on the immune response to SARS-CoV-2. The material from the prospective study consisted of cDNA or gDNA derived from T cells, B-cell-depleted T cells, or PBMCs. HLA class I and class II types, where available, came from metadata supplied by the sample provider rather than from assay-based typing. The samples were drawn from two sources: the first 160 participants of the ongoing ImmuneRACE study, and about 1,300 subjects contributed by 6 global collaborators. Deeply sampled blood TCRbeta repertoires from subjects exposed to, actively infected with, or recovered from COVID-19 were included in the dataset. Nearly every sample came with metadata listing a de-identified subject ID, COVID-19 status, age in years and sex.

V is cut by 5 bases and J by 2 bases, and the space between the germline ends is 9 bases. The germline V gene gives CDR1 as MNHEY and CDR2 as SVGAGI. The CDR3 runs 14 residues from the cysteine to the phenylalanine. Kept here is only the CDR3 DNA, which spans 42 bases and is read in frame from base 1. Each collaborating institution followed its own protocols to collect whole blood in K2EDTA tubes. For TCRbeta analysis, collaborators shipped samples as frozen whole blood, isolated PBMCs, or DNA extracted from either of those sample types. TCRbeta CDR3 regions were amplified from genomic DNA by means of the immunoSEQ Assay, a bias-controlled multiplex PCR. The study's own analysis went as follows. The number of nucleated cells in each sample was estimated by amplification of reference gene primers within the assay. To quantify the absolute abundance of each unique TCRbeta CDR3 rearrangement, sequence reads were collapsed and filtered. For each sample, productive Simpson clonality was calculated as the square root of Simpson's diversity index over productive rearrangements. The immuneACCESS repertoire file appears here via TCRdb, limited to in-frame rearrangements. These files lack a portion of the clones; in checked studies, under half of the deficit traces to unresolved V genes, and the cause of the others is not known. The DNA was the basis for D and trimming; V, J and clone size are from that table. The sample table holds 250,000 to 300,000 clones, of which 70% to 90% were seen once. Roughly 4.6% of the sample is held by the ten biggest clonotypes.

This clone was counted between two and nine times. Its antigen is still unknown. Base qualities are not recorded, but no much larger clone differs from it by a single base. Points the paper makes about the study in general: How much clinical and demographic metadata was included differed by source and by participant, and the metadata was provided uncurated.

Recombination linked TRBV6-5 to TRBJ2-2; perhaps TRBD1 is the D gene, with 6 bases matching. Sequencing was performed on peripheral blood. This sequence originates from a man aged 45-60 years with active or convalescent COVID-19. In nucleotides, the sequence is TGTGCCAGCAGTACGACAGGCAACACCGGGGAGCTGTTTTTT. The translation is CASSTTGNTGELFF.